These 31 T cell receptor beta chains originate from one sample sequenced in a study of cytomegalovirus exposure and HLA in healthy donors. PCR used 60 Vbeta primers and 13 Jbeta primers. Profiling relied on immunoSEQ multiplex PCR, and the TCRdb table lists in-frame clones only, not all of them. Among a few hundred thousand clones, 85% to 90% were seen once, and the ten largest hold approximately 2.4%. The sample was PBMCs. The source of these receptors is a woman younger than 30 in good health and CMV-seronegative.

The CDR3 DNA reads TGTGCCACCAGCAGGCGACTAGCGGGGGGGATGGACGAGCAGTACTTC. Residues: CATSRRLAGGMDEQYF. The chain joins TRBV15 to TRBJ2-7; 14 bases are shared with TRBD2. Trimming took 3 bases from V and 5 from J; bases not matched to a gene: 6. The germline gives CDR1 LNHNV, CDR2 YYDKDF (reference sequence). CDR3 length: 16 amino acids.

The V and J genes are TRBV25-1 and TRBJ1-5; possible D gene TRBD1, 5 bases. The CDR3 length is 14 residues. V lost 4 bases and J lost 4, with 11 bases in between. CDR1 is MGHDK and CDR2 is SYGVNS in the germline V gene. For the CDR3, the DNA is TGTGCCAGCAGTGTCCGGGGGAATAATCAGCCCCAGCATTTT. Translated, it gives CASSVRGNNQPQHF.

On this clone: Distinct nucleotide sequences in the sample also encode this CDR3. V gene TRBV7-8 combines with J gene TRBJ1-2, with a weak D call TRBD1 (6 bases). The V gene's germline CDR1 is SGHVS and CDR2 FQNEAQ. Trimming took 1 base from V and 4 from J, leaving 13 bases between them. There are 15 residues in the CDR3. This CDR3 reads CASSLGSWTAYGYTF. The CDR3 DNA follows: TGTGCCAGCAGCTTAGGCTCATGGACAGCCTATGGCTACACCTTC.

The chain combines TRBV9 with TRBJ1-2; D might be TRBD1 (5 bases). Trimming left V 4 bases short and J 7 bases short, with 23 bases between. This CDR3 has 16 residues. Germline-derived CDR1 and CDR2 are SGDLS and YYNGEE. The CDR3: CASSQLPRRTRIGYTF. The CDR3, as DNA: TGTGCCAGCAGCCAACTACCCAGACGGACACGGATTGGCTACACCTTC.

This chain connects TRBV6-1 to TRBJ1-1; weak D call: TRBD1 (5 bases). CDR3 size: 15 residues. Per the germline V gene, CDR1 is MNHNS and CDR2 is SASEGT. The V end was cut by 2 bases, the J end by 5 bases, with 15 bases between. The DNA for the CDR3 is TGTGCCAGCAGTGAACTTTCGGGGGTGGGGACTGAAGCTTTCTTT. Amino acids: CASSELSGVGTEAFF.

The chain recombines TRBV5-1 with TRBJ2-2, with TRBD1 matching 8 bases. Trimming cost V 6 bases and J 0 bases; bases outside gene matches: 4. The V gene's germline CDR1 is SGHRS and CDR2 YFSETQ. The CDR3 is 15 residues long. The CDR3 loop reads CASTTGVSNTGELFF. The CDR3 DNA is TGCGCCAGCACGACAGGGGTCTCGAACACCGGGGAGCTGTTTTTT.

This chain connects TRBV10-2 to TRBJ1-5, with no clear D. The germline V gene has CDR1 WSHSY and CDR2 SAAADI. The V and J ends lost 8 bases and 5 bases respectively, with 13 bases between them. The CDR3 runs to 13 residues. The DNA of the CDR3 is TGCGCCAGCCGTTTGGGAGGCGATCAGCCCCAGCATTTT. Protein: CASRLGGDQPQHF.

The genes are TRBV29-1 and TRBJ2-5; 7 nucleotides match TRBD1. V dropped 4 bases and J dropped 3; count of bases not matched to a gene: 5. This CDR3 spans 13 amino acids. The germline gives CDR1 SQVTM, CDR2 ANQGSEA. The CDR3 DNA reads TGCAGCGTTGGATCCGGGACAGAAGAGACCCAGTACTTC. Its translation: CSVGSGTEETQYF. The entire variable domain, with the rest obtained from reference TRBV29-1 and TRBJ2-5, is as follows: SAVISQKPSRDICQRGTSLTIQCQVDSQVTMMFWYRQQPGQSLTLIATANQGSEATYESGFVIDKFPISRPNLTFSTLTVSNMSPEDSSIYLCSVGSGTEETQYFGPGTRLLVL.

The chain combines TRBV5-1 with TRBJ1-3; maybe TRBD1 (5 bases). V was shortened by 5 bases and J by 4 bases, with 16 bases between the two germline ends. The CDR3 is made up of 15 amino acids. CDR1 is SGHRS and CDR2 is YFSETQ in the germline V gene. The chain's CDR3 is CASRPGSLAGNTIYF. The DNA for the CDR3 is TGCGCCAGCAGGCCAGGGTCGTTGGCAGGAAACACCATATATTTT.

Points on this clone: Other DNA sequences of this sample code for an identical CDR3. The gene calls are TRBV5-1 and TRBJ2-5; possibly TRBD2 for D (7 bases). CDR3 length equals 14 residues. In germline, CDR1 is SGHRS, CDR2 YFSETQ. The V end was cut by 2 bases, the J end by 2 bases, with 10 bases between. As DNA, the CDR3 is TGCGCCAGCAGCTTAGGGGGGGGACAAGAGACCCAGTACTTC. Translation: CASSLGGGQETQYF.

V usage is TRBV4-1 and J usage is TRBJ2-2; maybe TRBD2 (7 bases). The V gene's germline CDR1 is MGHRA and CDR2 YSYEKL. This CDR3 spans 16 amino acids. Trimming stripped 4 bases from V and 7 bases from J, with 19 bases between. This CDR3 is CASSPPGGGKGGELFF. In DNA form, the CDR3 reads TGCGCCAGCAGCCCTCCGGGGGGCGGTAAGGGCGGGGAGCTGTTTTTT.

V is TRBV4-1 and J is TRBJ1-6, with 7 bases aligning to TRBD1. The germline V gene has CDR1 MGHRA and CDR2 YSYEKL. The V gene end was trimmed by 0 bases and the J gene end by 7 bases; junction bases not matched to a gene: 6. This CDR3 contains 16 residues. This CDR3 is CASSQDWTGENSPLHF. CDR3 DNA sequence: TGCGCCAGCAGCCAAGATTGGACAGGAGAGAATTCACCCCTCCACTTT.

The V call is TRBV12-5, the J call TRBJ2-7; D gene ambiguous. Germline loops: CDR1 LGHNT, CDR2 FRNRAP. The CDR3 length is 15 residues. Trimming removed 5 bases at V and 2 bases at J, with 16 bases between. CDR3 sequence (DNA): TGTGCTAGTGGTCCCCGTGTTGGGCCGGCCTACGAGCAGTACTTC. The encoded protein is CASGPRVGPAYEQYF.

The chain links TRBV11-3 to TRBJ1-1, with 9 nucleotides matching TRBD1. The CDR3 covers 12 residues. From germline, CDR1 is SGHNT and CDR2 YENEEA. V shed 5 bases, J shed 8 bases, and the junction held 3 bases outside the gene matches. The CDR3 here is CASSLGTGEAFF. CDR3 in DNA: TGTGCCAGCAGCCTCGGGACAGGGGAAGCTTTCTTT.

This chain connects TRBV6-1 to TRBJ2-2; maybe TRBD2 (5 bases). Trimming took 0 bases from V and 6 from J, leaving 17 bases between them. CDR3 length: 17 residues. Per germline, CDR1 MNHNS and CDR2 SASEGT. The CDR3 reads CASSEAEEGNTSGELFF. DNA of the CDR3: TGTGCCAGCAGTGAAGCGGAGGAAGGGAATACCTCCGGGGAGCTGTTTTTT.

The chain carries TRBV11-1 and TRBJ2-5, with a tentative D call TRBD2 (5 bases). There are 14 residues in the CDR3. Germline-derived CDR1 and CDR2 are SGHAT and FQDESV (reference sequence). V shed 5 bases and J shed 1 base, with 11 bases lying between them. The CDR3 spells CASSPPGFQETQYF. As DNA, the CDR3 is TGTGCCAGCAGCCCGCCGGGATTCCAAGAGACCCAGTACTTC.

This clone was observed once. The rearrangement links TRBV5-1 to TRBJ1-5, with 12 bases fitting TRBD1. The CDR3 is 15 amino acids. CDR1 and CDR2 from the germline V gene are SGHRS and YFSETQ. After removal of 2 bases from V and 5 bases from J, the junction contained 2 bases not matched to a gene. CDR3 loop: CASSLGTGGHQPQHF. CDR3 coding DNA: TGCGCCAGCAGCTTAGGGACAGGGGGCCATCAGCCCCAGCATTTT.

This clone was counted once. The V and J genes are TRBV7-6 and TRBJ2-7; tentative D call: TRBD1 (6 bases). This CDR3 has 13 residues. Germline CDR1 and CDR2: SGHVS and FNYEAQ. Between the trimmed V and J ends, which lost 4 bases and 6 bases, there was a span of 13 bases. The CDR3 region has the DNA TGTGCCAGCAGCTCGGGACAACTGGGCGAGCAGTACTTC. Translation: CASSSGQLGEQYF.

This sequence joins TRBV9 and TRBJ2-2; 8 bases agree with TRBD2. V trimming: 4 bases; J trimming: 3 bases; junction bases outside the gene matches: 8. The CDR3 consists of 16 residues. CDR1 and CDR2 (germline): SGDLS, YYNGEE. The CDR3 spells CASSFLSGADTGELFF. CDR3 DNA sequence: TGTGCCAGCAGCTTTCTTAGCGGGGCAGACACCGGGGAGCTGTTTTTT.

The rearrangement links TRBV11-2 to TRBJ1-2, with TRBD1 as a possible D gene (5 bases). Per germline, CDR1 SGHAT and CDR2 FQNNGV. Trimming cost V 5 bases and J 8 bases, with 21 bases left between them. The CDR3 has 15 residues. The CDR3 spells CASSPEGHRSDGYTF. The CDR3, as DNA: TGTGCCAGCAGCCCAGAAGGACATAGGTCGGACGGCTACACCTTC.

This clone was found once. The chain recombines TRBV5-5 with TRBJ2-7, with no clear D. The CDR3 consists of 12 residues. Trimming took off 4 bases at V and 5 bases at J, with 10 bases between the two ends. CDR1 and CDR2 (germline): SGHKS, YYEKEE (reference sequence). CDR3 bases: TGTGCCAGCAGCCCCTATCCCCACGAGCAGTACTTC. As protein: CASSPYPHEQYF.

The V and J genes are TRBV11-3 and TRBJ2-7; D possibly corresponds to TRBD1 (6 bases). This CDR3 has 16 amino acids. Trimming cost V 3 bases and J 3 bases, with 18 bases left between them. Germline V lookup: CDR1 SGHNT, CDR2 YENEEA. DNA of the CDR3: TGTGCCAGCAGCTTCGGGCCTCCCCGAGGGGGCTACGAGCAGTACTTC. This gives the protein CASSFGPPRGGYEQYF. Filled out from reference TRBV11-3 and TRBJ2-7, the complete variable domain reads EAGVVQSPRYKIIEKKQPVAFWCNPISGHNTLYWYLQNLGQGPELLIRYENEEAVDDSQLPKDRFSAERLKGVDSTLKIQPAELGDSAVYLCASSFGPPRGGYEQYFGPGTRLTVT.

CDR3 DNA sequence: TGCGCCAGCAGCCTCCACCCACTCCAGGGGGGCTACTACGAGCAGTACTTC. As protein: CASSLHPLQGGYYEQYF. The V gene is TRBV4-1, the J gene TRBJ2-5, with a tentative D call TRBD1 (7 bases). Judging by the DNA end, TRBJ2-7 fits better; the J call may be wrong. The CDR3 length is 17 residues. Germline assignment: CDR1 MGHRA and CDR2 YSYEKL.

The gene calls are TRBV7-8 and TRBJ1-2; 7 bases are a match to TRBD1. CDR3 length: 15 residues. The V and J ends lost 3 bases and 5 bases, in that order; junction bases with no gene match: 9. In germline, CDR1 is SGHVS, CDR2 FQNEAQ. The CDR3 region is CASSFFAGGVYGYTF. CDR3 bases: TGTGCCAGCAGCTTTTTTGCAGGGGGAGTTTATGGCTACACCTTC. Together with reference TRBV7-8 and TRBJ1-2, the CDR3 gives the full variable domain: GAGVSQSPRYKVAKRGQDVALRCDPISGHVSLFWYQQALGQGPEFLTYFQNEAQLDKSGLPSDRFFAERPEGSVSTLKIQRTQQEDSAVYLCASSFFAGGVYGYTFGSGTRLTVV.

This clone appeared a single time. This sequence joins TRBV2 and TRBJ1-4; TRBD1 aligns across 11 bases. With 2 bases clipped from V and 10 bases from J, the junction kept 6 bases outside the gene matches. The CDR3 has 15 residues. Germline V CDR1 and CDR2: SNHLY, FYNNEI. The CDR3 sequence is CASSELGQGEGKLFF. CDR3 nucleotides: TGTGCCAGCAGTGAATTGGGACAGGGGGAAGGAAAACTGTTTTTT.

This chain joins TRBV10-1 and TRBJ2-5; 8 nucleotides line up with TRBD1. The better agreement between TRBJ2-7 and the DNA end casts doubt on the J call. This CDR3 is 13 amino acids long. CDR1 is WNHNN and CDR2 is SYGVQD in the germline V gene (reference sequence). The CDR3 region has the DNA TGCGCCAGCAGTGGTCGGACAGGGTACGAGCAGTACTTC. It is translated as CASSGRTGYEQYF.

This clone was counted a few times. V usage is TRBV30 and J usage is TRBJ2-1; D unresolved. The CDR3 is 12 residues long. Germline V gives CDR1 GTSNPN, CDR2 SVGIG (reference sequence). Trimming removed 3 bases from V and 3 bases from J, with 6 bases in between. CDR3 sequence: CAWSPDYNEQFF. In DNA, the CDR3 is TGTGCCTGGAGCCCAGACTACAATGAGCAGTTCTTC. Full variable domain (remainder filled in from reference TRBV30 and TRBJ2-1): SQTIHQWPATLVQPVGSPLSLECTVEGTSNPNLYWYRQAAGRGLQLLFYSVGIGQISSEVPQNLSASRPQDRQFILSSKKLLLSDSGFYLCAWSPDYNEQFFGPGTRLTVL.

This clone showed up just a few times. The rearrangement links TRBV2 to TRBJ2-7, with a tentative D call TRBD1 (5 bases). The V gene lost 7 bases and the J gene lost 6 bases, with 22 bases spanning the gap. The CDR3 loop spans 15 amino acids. From germline, CDR1 is SNHLY and CDR2 FYNNEI. The CDR3 region has the DNA TGTGCCAGCACGGCGAGCAGGGCATATCGGCCCGAGCAGTACTTC. It specifies CASTASRAYRPEQYF.

The chain has TRBV2 and TRBJ2-3; 8 nucleotides align to TRBD2. The CDR3 extends over 14 amino acids. Per germline, CDR1 SNHLY and CDR2 FYNNEI. After removal of 11 bases from V and 3 bases from J, the junction contained 10 bases not matched to a gene. The DNA of the CDR3 is TGTGCCGGGCAACGGGGGGGCGGAACAGATACGCAGTATTTT. Translation: CAGQRGGGTDTQYF.

This clone came up a few times. V gene TRBV30 combines with J gene TRBJ2-1; 7 bases align to TRBD2. Germline trimming cut 0 bases from V and 4 bases from J; bases unmatched to any gene: 6. The CDR3 is made up of 15 amino acids. From germline, CDR1 is GTSNPN and CDR2 SVGIG (reference sequence). The DNA of the CDR3 is TGTGCCTGGAGTGTATCGGGACTAAAATACAATGAGCAGTTCTTC. It encodes CAWSVSGLKYNEQFF.

DNA for the CDR3: TGTGCCAGCAGTGAAGCGAAGGTTAGGGCCAAGAAGGACAGTAAGCAGTACTTC. Protein product: CASSEAKVRAKKDSKQYF. V is TRBV6-1 and J is TRBJ2-7, with D perhaps matching TRBD1 (6 bases). The germline CDR1 and CDR2 sequences are MNHNS and SASEGT. This CDR3 comprises 18 residues. V was cut by 0 bases and J by 8 bases, with 26 bases left in between.